What follows are 2 T cell receptor beta chains derived from one specimen sequenced in a study of PD-L1 blockade in urothelial cancer. The assay was immunoSEQ multiplex PCR, and TCRdb's table has in-frame clones only and misses some. The sample shows around 70,000 clones, around 84% of them seen only once. This sample comprised PBMCs, obtained around atezolizumab (anti-PD-L1) treatment. These receptors all stem from a man aged 65-85 years with urothelial cancer.

The rearrangement joins TRBV7-8 to TRBJ1-2; D is perhaps TRBD1 (5 bases). Germline CDR1 reads SGHVS; CDR2 reads FQNEAQ. Trimming left V 5 bases short and J 1 base short, with 14 bases between. The CDR3 has 15 residues. In nucleotides, the CDR3 is TGTGCCAGCAGCCCCCGTAGGGGTATTAACTATGGCTACACCTTC. Its protein is CASSPRRGINYGYTF.

The rearrangement links TRBV28 to TRBJ2-3, with 7 positions matching TRBD2. The CDR3 length is 15 residues. V lost 4 bases and J lost 5; bases outside the gene matches: 9. Germline CDR1 MDHEN, CDR2 SYDVKM. The CDR3 DNA reads as TGTGCCAGCAGTTCGCGGGAGTTGAGGGGAGATACGCAGTATTTT. Its protein product is CASSSRELRGDTQYF. Filled out from reference TRBV28 and TRBJ2-3, the complete variable domain reads DVKVTQSSRYLVKRTGEKVFLECVQDMDHENMFWYRQDPGLGLRLIYFSYDVKMKEKGDIPEGYSVSREKKERFSLILESASTNQTSMYLCASSSRELRGDTQYFGPGTRLTVL.